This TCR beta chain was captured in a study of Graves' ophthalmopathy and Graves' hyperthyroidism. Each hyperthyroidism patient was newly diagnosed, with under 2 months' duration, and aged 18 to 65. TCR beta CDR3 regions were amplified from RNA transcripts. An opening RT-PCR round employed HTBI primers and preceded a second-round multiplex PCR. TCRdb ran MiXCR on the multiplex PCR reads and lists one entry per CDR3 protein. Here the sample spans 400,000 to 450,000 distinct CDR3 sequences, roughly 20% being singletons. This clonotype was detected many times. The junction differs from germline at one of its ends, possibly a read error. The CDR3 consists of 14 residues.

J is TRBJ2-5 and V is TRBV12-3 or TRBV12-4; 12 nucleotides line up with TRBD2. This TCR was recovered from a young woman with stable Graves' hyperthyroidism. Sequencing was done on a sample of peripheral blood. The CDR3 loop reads CASSLAGGLETQYF. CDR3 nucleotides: TGTGCCAGCAGTCTAGCGGGAGGGCTGGAGACCCAGTACTTC.